One and the same sample provided the 19 T cell receptor beta chains below, sequenced in a study of OX40 agonist ivuxolimab in advanced cancers. Here immunoSEQ multiplex PCR was the method, and the copy in TCRdb shows in-frame clones only, minus some. This table has approximately 94,000 clones, approximately 80% appearing once. The sequencing used CD4+ or CD8+ T cells sorted from blood, collected in a trial of the OX40 agonist ivuxolimab. The receptor source for this set is an adult with an advanced solid tumor such as melanoma, head and neck, liver or kidney cancer.

V is TRBV5-1 and J is TRBJ1-5; 7 nucleotides agree with TRBD1. CDR1 is SGHRS and CDR2 is YFSETQ in the germline V gene. The CDR3 totals 14 residues. V shed 5 bases, J shed 6 bases, and the junction held 8 bases outside the gene matches. The CDR3 DNA follows: TGCGCCAGCAGTTCAGGACAGGAAGGTCAGCCCCAGCATTTT. It translates to CASSSGQEGQPQHF.

This chain links TRBV11-3 with TRBJ2-1, with a weak D call TRBD1 (5 bases). The CDR3 contains 12 residues. V was pared by 5 bases and J by 8 bases, with 10 bases between. Germline V gene sequence: CDR1 SGHNT, CDR2 YENEEA. CDR3 coding DNA: TGTGCCAGCAGCCAGGGCTGGGATGAGCAGTTCTTC. It specifies CASSQGWDEQFF. The entire variable domain, with the rest obtained from reference TRBV11-3 and TRBJ2-1, is as follows: EAGVVQSPRYKIIEKKQPVAFWCNPISGHNTLYWYLQNLGQGPELLIRYENEEAVDDSQLPKDRFSAERLKGVDSTLKIQPAELGDSAVYLCASSQGWDEQFFGPGTRLTVL.

For the CDR3, the DNA is TGTGCCAGCAGCCCGGGGACAGGGGGTCAGCCCCAGCATTTT. Its protein product is CASSPGTGGQPQHF. The rearrangement links TRBV9 to TRBJ1-5, with 11 bases matching TRBD1. This CDR3 is built from 14 residues. The V segment lost 4 bases and the J segment 6 bases; nucleotides outside the gene matches: 3. Germline assignment: CDR1 SGDLS and CDR2 YYNGEE.

This chain joins TRBV4-3 and TRBJ1-6; D call uncertain. Germline V gene lookup returns CDR1 LGHNA and CDR2 YSLEER. The CDR3 contains 14 residues. The V and J ends lost 0 bases and 11 bases respectively, with 11 bases between them. The CDR3 DNA reads TGCGCCAGCAGCCAAGATGGCCGCAGCACACCCCTCCACTTT. Translation: CASSQDGRSTPLHF.

The chain recombines TRBV18 with TRBJ2-5; 8 bases line up with TRBD1. The CDR3 is 17 residues long. V lost 3 bases, J lost 9 bases, and 18 bases stayed unmatched. Looked up from germline, CDR1 is KGHSH and CDR2 is LQKENI. In nucleotides, the CDR3 is TGTGCCAGCTCACCGCCCGGACAGGGCGTCCCCAGGGGGGCCCAGTACTTC. Translated, it gives CASSPPGQGVPRGAQYF. The full variable domain, its missing parts supplied by reference TRBV18 and TRBJ2-5, is NAGVMQNPRHLVRRRGQEARLRCSPMKGHSHVYWYRQLPEEGLKFMVYLQKENIIDESGMPKERFSAEFPKEGPSILRIQQVVRGDSAAYFCASSPPGQGVPRGAQYFGPGTRLLVL.

The rearrangement links TRBV6-1 to TRBJ1-4, with D possibly matching TRBD1 (5 bases). The CDR3 has 13 amino acids. The V gene's germline CDR1 is MNHNS and CDR2 SASEGT. Trimming stripped 8 bases from V and 3 bases from J, with 10 bases between. This CDR3 reads CASVPGPNEKLFF. CDR3 DNA sequence: TGTGCCAGCGTCCCAGGGCCTAATGAAAAACTGTTTTTT.

The chain couples TRBV18 to TRBJ1-1; D is unresolved. The CDR3 length is 12 residues. Germline V gives CDR1 KGHSH, CDR2 LQKENI. V was shortened by 5 bases and J by 5 bases, with 9 bases between the two germline ends. CDR3 coding DNA: TGTGCCAGCTCAACTACGGGTACTGAAGCTTTCTTT. This codes for CASSTTGTEAFF.

The chain links TRBV30 to TRBJ1-1; the D gene is possibly TRBD1 (5 bases). V was clipped by 3 bases and J by 4 bases, with 18 bases between them. Germline-derived CDR1 and CDR2 are GTSNPN and SVGIG (reference sequence). The CDR3 is made up of 15 amino acids. The CDR3: CAWRSTGSRGTEAFF. Written as DNA, the CDR3 is TGTGCCTGGAGGTCTACAGGCTCAAGGGGCACTGAAGCTTTCTTT.

The J gene is TRBJ2-2, the V gene TRBV11-3; TRBD1 agrees at 10 bases. The germline V gene has CDR1 SGHNT and CDR2 YENEEA. V lost 6 bases to trimming and J lost 4 bases; unmatched junction nucleotides: 5. The CDR3 spans 15 residues. Here the CDR3 reads CASRRGQGSTGELFF. CDR3 nucleotide sequence: TGTGCCAGCAGGCGGGGACAGGGGAGCACCGGGGAGCTGTTTTTT.

As regards this clone: The junction departs from the called germline gene at one end, perhaps through a read error. The V call is TRBV10-3, the J call TRBJ1-6; 11 nucleotides agree with TRBD1. The CDR3 is 15 amino acids. CDR1 and CDR2 from the germline V gene are ENHRY and SYGVKD. CDR3: CASSLSGTGGSPLHF. CDR3 sequence (DNA): TGTGCCAGCAGTCTGTCCGGGACAGGGGGTTCACCCCTCCACTTT.

V usage is TRBV6-5 and J usage is TRBJ1-6, with 8 bases that match TRBD1. Germline V lookup: CDR1 MNHEY, CDR2 SVGAGI. This CDR3 is 14 amino acids long. Germline trimming cut 5 bases from V and 6 bases from J; bases unmatched to any gene: 3. In DNA, the CDR3 is TGTGCCAGCAGTCGGACAGGGACTAATTCACCCCTCCACTTT. Translated, it gives CASSRTGTNSPLHF.

The rearrangement joins TRBV5-6 to TRBJ1-4; a possible D gene is TRBD1 (6 bases). V was shortened by 4 bases and J by 8 bases, with 18 bases between the two germline ends. This CDR3 comprises 15 residues. The germline gives CDR1 SGHDT, CDR2 YYEEEE. The CDR3 DNA follows: TGTGCCAGCAGCCCACAGGCAGGGGTAAACGAAAAACTGTTTTTT. Amino acids: CASSPQAGVNEKLFF.

The V and J genes are TRBV11-2 and TRBJ2-3, with 10 nucleotides matching TRBD1. Germline V CDR1 and CDR2: SGHAT, FQNNGV. V lost 4 bases to trimming and J lost 5 bases; unmatched junction nucleotides: 12. This CDR3 has 17 residues. CDR3 region: CASSSRRDRGNLDTQYF. The CDR3 nucleotides read TGTGCCAGCAGCTCCCGAAGGGACAGGGGTAATTTAGATACGCAGTATTTT. Full variable domain (remainder filled in from reference TRBV11-2 and TRBJ2-3): EAGVAQSPRYKIIEKRQSVAFWCNPISGHATLYWYQQILGQGPKLLIQFQNNGVVDDSQLPKDRFSAERLKGVDSTLKIQPAKLEDSAVYLCASSSRRDRGNLDTQYFGPGTRLTVL.

This chain uses TRBV18 with TRBJ1-2; 7 bases are a match to TRBD1. This CDR3 is 16 amino acids long. V shed 5 bases, J shed 0 bases, and the junction held 9 bases outside the gene matches. Per germline, CDR1 KGHSH and CDR2 LQKENI. The chain's CDR3 is CASSFGQAKANYGYTF. The CDR3 coding sequence is TGTGCCAGCTCATTCGGACAGGCCAAAGCTAACTATGGCTACACCTTC.

The chain has TRBV5-1 and TRBJ2-1; 7 bases are shared with TRBD1. CDR1 is SGHRS, CDR2 YFSETQ, per germline. Unmatched junction bases numbered 5, after V lost 8 bases and J lost 0 bases. This CDR3 has 14 residues. The CDR3 spells CASTAGGSYNEQFF. The DNA for the CDR3 is TGCGCCAGTACCGCAGGGGGCTCCTACAATGAGCAGTTCTTC.

The chain is built from TRBV28 and TRBJ2-7; 7 bases fit TRBD2. CDR3 length: 14 residues. V was clipped by 6 bases and J by 8 bases; unmatched bases: 13. Per germline, CDR1 MDHEN and CDR2 SYDVKM. This CDR3 reads CASRGMGDSGKQYV. The CDR3 DNA is TGTGCCAGCAGAGGGATGGGAGACAGCGGGAAGCAGTACGTC.

The V and J genes are TRBV4-2 and TRBJ2-4, with a tentative D call TRBD1 (6 bases). CDR3 size: 15 residues. V was trimmed by 1 base and J by 3 bases, leaving 10 bases between them. Germline V CDR1 and CDR2: LGHNA, YNFKEQ. In DNA form, the CDR3 reads TGTGCCAGCAGCCAAGCCTTAGGGGGCAAAAACATTCAGTACTTC. Translating gives CASSQALGGKNIQYF.

This chain uses TRBV9 with TRBJ2-3, with D maybe TRBD2 (6 bases). Between the trimmed V and J ends, which lost 0 bases and 1 base, there was a span of 9 bases. Looked up from germline, CDR1 is SGDLS and CDR2 is YYNGEE. There are 15 residues in the CDR3. The CDR3 spells CASSVGLAGTDTQYF. The CDR3 coding sequence is TGTGCCAGCAGCGTAGGGTTAGCGGGCACAGATACGCAGTATTTT.

The chain combines TRBV7-7 with TRBJ2-5, with D hard to call. The germline V gene has CDR1 SSHAT and CDR2 FNYEAQ (reference sequence). This CDR3 has 11 amino acids. Trimming removed 4 bases from V and 7 bases from J, with 7 bases in between. CDR3 DNA: TGTGCCAGCAGCTCTACGGGGACCCAGTACTTC. It is translated as CASSSTGTQYF.